This TCR beta chain was found in a study of neoadjuvant anti-PD-1 for oral cavity cancer. The data were produced by immunoSEQ multiplex PCR, yet TCRdb's version contains in-frame clones alone and is incomplete. The data contain around 67,000 clones, around 85% of them singletons. As for time point: after neoadjuvant nivolumab, at surgical resection. Germline V gene sequence: CDR1 SGHTA, CDR2 FQGTGA. The CDR3 has 12 residues. Deletions cut 5 bases from V and 6 bases from J, with 9 bases between. The receptor's source is a person between 35 and 79 years old with oral cavity squamous cell carcinoma. The V gene is TRBV7-3, the J gene TRBJ2-3; D not certain. The source material was PBMCs, sampled after nivolumab (anti-PD-1) treatment. CDR3 in DNA: TGTGCCAGCAGCGCTGGTTTGGATACGCAGTATTTT. Its protein is CASSAGLDTQYF.